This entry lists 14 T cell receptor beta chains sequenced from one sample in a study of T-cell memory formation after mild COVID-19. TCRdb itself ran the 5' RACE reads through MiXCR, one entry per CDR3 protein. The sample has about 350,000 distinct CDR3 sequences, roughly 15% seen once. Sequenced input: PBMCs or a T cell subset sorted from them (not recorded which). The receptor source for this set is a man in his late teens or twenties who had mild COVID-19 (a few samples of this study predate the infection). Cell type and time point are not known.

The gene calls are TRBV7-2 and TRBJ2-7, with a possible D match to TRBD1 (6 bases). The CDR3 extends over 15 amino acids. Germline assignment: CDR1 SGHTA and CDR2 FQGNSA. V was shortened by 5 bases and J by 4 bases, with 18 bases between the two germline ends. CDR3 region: CASSPSLKQGYEQYV. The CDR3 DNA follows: TGTGCCAGCAGCCCGAGCCTCAAACAGGGATACGAGCAGTACGTC.

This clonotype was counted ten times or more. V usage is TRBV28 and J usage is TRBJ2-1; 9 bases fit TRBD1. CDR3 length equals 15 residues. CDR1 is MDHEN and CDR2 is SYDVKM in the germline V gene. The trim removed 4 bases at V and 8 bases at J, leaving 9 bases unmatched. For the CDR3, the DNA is TGTGCCAGCAGTTCGACCGGGACAGGGTTTTATGAGCAGTTCTTC. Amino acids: CASSSTGTGFYEQFF.

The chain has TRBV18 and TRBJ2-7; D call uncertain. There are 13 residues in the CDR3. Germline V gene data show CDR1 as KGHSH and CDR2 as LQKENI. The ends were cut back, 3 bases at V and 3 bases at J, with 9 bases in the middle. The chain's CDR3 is CASSPSVDYEQYF. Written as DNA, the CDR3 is TGTGCCAGCTCACCGTCCGTTGACTACGAGCAGTACTTC.

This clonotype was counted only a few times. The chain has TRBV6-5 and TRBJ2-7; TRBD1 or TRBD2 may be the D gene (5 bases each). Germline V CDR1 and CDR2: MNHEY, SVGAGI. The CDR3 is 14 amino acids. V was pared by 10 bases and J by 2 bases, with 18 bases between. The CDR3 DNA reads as TGTGCCACCTCTCCGGGACGAGGGCCCTACGAGCAGTACTTC. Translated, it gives CATSPGRGPYEQYF.

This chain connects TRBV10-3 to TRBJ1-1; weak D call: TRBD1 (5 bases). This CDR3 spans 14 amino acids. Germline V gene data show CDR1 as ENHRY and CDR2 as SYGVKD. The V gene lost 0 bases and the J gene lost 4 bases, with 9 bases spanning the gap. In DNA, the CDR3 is TGTGCCATCAGTGAGTCCCAGGGTCCCACTGAAGCTTTCTTT. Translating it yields CAISESQGPTEAFF.

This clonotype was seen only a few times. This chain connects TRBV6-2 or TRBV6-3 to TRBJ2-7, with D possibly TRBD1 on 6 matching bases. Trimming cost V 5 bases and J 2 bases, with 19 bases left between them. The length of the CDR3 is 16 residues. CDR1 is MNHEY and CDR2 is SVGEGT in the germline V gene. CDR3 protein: CASSRYRFRGTYEQYV. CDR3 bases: TGTGCCAGCAGTCGATACCGATTCAGGGGCACCTACGAGCAGTACGTC.

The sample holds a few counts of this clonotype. The CDR3 DNA follows: TGTGCCAGCAGCCCTGGGGGGGGGCCTAGGAATGAGCAGTTCTTC. Protein product: CASSPGGGPRNEQFF. The chain uses TRBV11-2 and TRBJ2-1; a weak D match, TRBD2 (7 bases). CDR3 length: 15 residues. V was clipped by 5 bases and J by 7 bases, with 18 bases between them. The V gene's germline CDR1 is SGHAT and CDR2 FQNNGV.

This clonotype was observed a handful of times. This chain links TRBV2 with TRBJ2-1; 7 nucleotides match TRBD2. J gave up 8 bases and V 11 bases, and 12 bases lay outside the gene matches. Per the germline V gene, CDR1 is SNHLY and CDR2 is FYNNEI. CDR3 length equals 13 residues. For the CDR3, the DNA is TGTGCCGGATCGAGCGGGGCGTTCGATGAGCAGTTCTTC. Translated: CAGSSGAFDEQFF.

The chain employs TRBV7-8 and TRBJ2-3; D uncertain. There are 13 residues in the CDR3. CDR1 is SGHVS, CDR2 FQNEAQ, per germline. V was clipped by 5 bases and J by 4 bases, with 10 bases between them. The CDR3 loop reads CASSPPNSDTQYF. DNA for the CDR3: TGTGCCAGCAGCCCCCCGAATTCAGATACGCAGTATTTT.

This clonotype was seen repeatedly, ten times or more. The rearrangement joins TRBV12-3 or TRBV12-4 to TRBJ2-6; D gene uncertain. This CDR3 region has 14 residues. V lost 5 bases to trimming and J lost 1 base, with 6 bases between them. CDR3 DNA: TGTGCCAGCAGTCGCCTATCTGGGGCCAACGTCCTGACTTTC. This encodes CASSRLSGANVLTF.

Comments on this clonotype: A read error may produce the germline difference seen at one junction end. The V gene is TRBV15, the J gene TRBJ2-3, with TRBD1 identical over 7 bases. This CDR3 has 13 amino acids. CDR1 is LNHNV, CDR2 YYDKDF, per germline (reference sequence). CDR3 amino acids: CAARGSGTDTQYF. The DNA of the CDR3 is TGTGCCGCCAGGGGGAGCGGCACAGATACGCAGTATTTT.

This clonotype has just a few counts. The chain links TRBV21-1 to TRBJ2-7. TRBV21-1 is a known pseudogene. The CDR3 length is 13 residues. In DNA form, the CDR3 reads TGTGCCAGCAGCAAAGGGCGAGGATACGAGCAGTACTTC. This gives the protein CASSKGRGYEQYF.

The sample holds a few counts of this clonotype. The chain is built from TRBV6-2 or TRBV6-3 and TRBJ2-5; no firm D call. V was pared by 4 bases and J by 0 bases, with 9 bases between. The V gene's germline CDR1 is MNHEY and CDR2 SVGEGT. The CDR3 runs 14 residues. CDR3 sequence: CASSSNGYQETQYF. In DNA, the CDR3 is TGTGCCAGCAGTTCTAATGGCTACCAAGAGACCCAGTACTTC.

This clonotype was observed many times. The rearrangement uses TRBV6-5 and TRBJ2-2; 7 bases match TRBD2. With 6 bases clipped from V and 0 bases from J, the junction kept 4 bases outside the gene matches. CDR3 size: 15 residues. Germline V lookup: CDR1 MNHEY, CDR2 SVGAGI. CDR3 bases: TGTGCCAGCAGCCCCGCGGGGGCGAACACCGGGGAGCTGTTTTTT. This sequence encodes CASSPAGANTGELFF.